This passage covers 19 T cell receptor beta chains from one sample sequenced in a study of cytomegalovirus exposure and HLA in healthy donors (dated 2017 in TCRdb). Library method: the immunoSEQ multiplex PCR assay. For the multiplex PCR, a mixture combining 60 forward primers for TCR Vbeta segments and 13 reverse primers for TCR Jbeta segments was used. In TCRdb, the immuneACCESS table is reduced to in-frame sequences with V and J assigned. These tables do not hold every clone; where another copy was compared, an unresolved V gene accounts for under half, and the others remain unexplained. This sample holds hundreds of thousands of clones; approximately 82% were observed only once. The ten top clones hold approximately 3.9% of the sample. The sequencing input was PBMCs. The receptors were gathered from a male donor in good health and CMV-seronegative.

This sequence joins TRBV5-1 and TRBJ2-3, with 9 bases matching TRBD1. Germline CDR1 reads SGHRS; CDR2 reads YFSETQ. This CDR3 has 17 residues. V lost 1 base and J lost 1; bases outside the gene matches: 7. CDR3 in DNA: TGCGCCAGCAGCTTGATTGTTGGGACAGGGCGCACAGATACGCAGTATTTT. Its translation: CASSLIVGTGRTDTQYF.

This chain joins TRBV29-1 and TRBJ2-1, with 9 bases that match TRBD1. V trimming: 6 bases; J trimming: 7 bases; junction bases outside the gene matches: 13. The germline V gene has CDR1 SQVTM and CDR2 ANQGSEA. This CDR3 is built from 15 residues. This CDR3 reads CSVGYRDRAINEQFF. The CDR3 nucleotides read TGCAGCGTCGGATACCGGGACAGGGCTATAAATGAGCAGTTCTTC.

The chain links TRBV4-2 to TRBJ2-5, with 7 positions matching TRBD2. Unmatched junction bases numbered 6, after V lost 0 bases and J lost 5 bases. This CDR3 comprises 15 residues. CDR1 LGHNA and CDR2 YNFKEQ come from the germline V gene. CDR3 sequence reads: CASSQDRAGVETQYF. CDR3 nucleotides: TGTGCCAGCAGCCAAGATCGGGCGGGAGTTGAGACCCAGTACTTC.

The gene calls are TRBV6-1 and TRBJ1-6; D is undetermined. From germline, CDR1 is MNHNS and CDR2 SASEGT. V lost 8 bases and J 0 bases, leaving 8 bases between the germline ends. CDR3 size: 14 residues. The CDR3 is CASEASSYNSPLHF. The CDR3 DNA sequence: TGTGCCAGCGAGGCGAGCTCCTATAATTCACCCCTCCACTTT.

The V gene is TRBV4-1, the J gene TRBJ1-2, with 8 bases lining up with TRBD1. Per germline, CDR1 MGHRA and CDR2 YSYEKL. This CDR3 has 14 residues. With 3 bases clipped from V and 7 bases from J, the junction kept 7 bases outside the gene matches. As DNA, the CDR3 is TGCGCCAGCAGCCAGGTAGGACAGGGTCCTGGCTACACCTTC. It specifies CASSQVGQGPGYTF.

The CDR3 sequence: CASSLGGQSSGNTIYF. CDR3 in DNA: TGCGCCAGCAGCTTGGGGGGACAGAGCTCTGGAAACACCATATATTTT. This sequence joins TRBV5-1 and TRBJ1-3; 7 bases agree with TRBD1. The germline V gene has CDR1 SGHRS and CDR2 YFSETQ. The CDR3 has 16 residues. The V segment lost 0 bases and the J segment 0 bases; nucleotides outside the gene matches: 3.

The chain uses TRBV7-8 and TRBJ2-5; perhaps TRBD2 as D (6 bases). Trimming left V 5 bases short and J 0 bases short, with 16 bases between. Germline values: CDR1 SGHVS, CDR2 FQNEAQ. This CDR3 has 16 amino acids. The CDR3, as DNA: TGTGCCAGCAGCCTACGGGCAGGGAGGTACCAAGAGACCCAGTACTTC. Protein: CASSLRAGRYQETQYF. Supplemented by reference TRBV7-8 and TRBJ2-5, the full variable domain reads GAGVSQSPRYKVAKRGQDVALRCDPISGHVSLFWYQQALGQGPEFLTYFQNEAQLDKSGLPSDRFFAERPEGSVSTLKIQRTQQEDSAVYLCASSLRAGRYQETQYFGPGTRLLVL.

The chain combines TRBV4-2 with TRBJ1-6; possible D gene TRBD1, 5 bases. The germline gives CDR1 LGHNA, CDR2 YNFKEQ. Trimming cost V 4 bases and J 7 bases, with 17 bases left between them. The CDR3 totals 16 residues. CDR3: CASSPTGGARNSPLHF. CDR3 nucleotide sequence: TGTGCCAGCAGCCCTACCGGAGGGGCTAGGAATTCACCCCTCCACTTT.

The chain links TRBV4-1 to TRBJ2-5; D is unclear. The length of the CDR3 is 14 residues. The V end lost 0 bases, the J end lost 1 base, and 6 bases lay between the germline ends. Germline V lookup: CDR1 MGHRA, CDR2 YSYEKL. In DNA, the CDR3 is TGCGCCAGCAGCCAAGATCCGGTCCAAGAGACCCAGTACTTC. It yields the protein CASSQDPVQETQYF.

The V and J genes are TRBV2 and TRBJ2-2, with 7 bases identical to TRBD2. Germline V CDR1 and CDR2: SNHLY, FYNNEI. There are 15 residues in the CDR3. J gave up 5 bases and V 2 bases, and 5 bases lay outside the gene matches. CDR3 DNA: TGTGCCAGCAGTGAATCAAGCGGGACTACCGGGGAGCTGTTTTTT. Amino acid sequence: CASSESSGTTGELFF.

The chain carries TRBV27 and TRBJ1-2; D remains ambiguous. The CDR3 spans 15 residues. Trimming removed 5 bases from V and 2 bases from J, with 15 bases in between. Germline CDR1 and CDR2: MNHEY and SMNVEV (reference sequence). CDR3 residues: CASSPYSGSNYGYTF. As DNA, the CDR3 is TGTGCCAGCAGTCCTTACTCAGGAAGCAACTATGGCTACACCTTC.

This chain uses TRBV7-2 with TRBJ2-1; D not resolved. The germline V and J ends were trimmed by 2 bases and 3 bases, with 5 bases remaining between them. The CDR3 consists of 13 residues. Germline CDR1 is SGHTA and CDR2 is FQGNSA. As DNA, the CDR3 is TGTGCCAGCAGCTTAATTAGCTACAATGAGCAGTTCTTC. This sequence encodes CASSLISYNEQFF.

The CDR3 sequence is CASSQGDRVRETQYF. The CDR3 coding sequence is TGTGCCAGCAGCCAGGGGGACAGGGTCAGAGAGACCCAGTACTTC. This sequence joins TRBV14 and TRBJ2-5; 9 nucleotides line up with TRBD1. The ends lost 3 bases at V and 4 bases at J; junction bases unmatched: 6. CDR1 and CDR2 (germline): SGHDN, FVKESK. This CDR3 contains 15 residues.

The chain joins TRBV9 to TRBJ2-3; 11 bases agree with TRBD2. CDR1 and CDR2 (germline): SGDLS, YYNGEE. The CDR3 length is 15 residues. V trimming: 3 bases; J trimming: 6 bases; junction bases outside the gene matches: 6. CDR3 protein: CASSGRLAGWDTQYF. The CDR3 region has the DNA TGTGCCAGCAGCGGTCGACTAGCGGGATGGGATACGCAGTATTTT.

The CDR3 spells CASSAAGGTYEQYF. The CDR3 nucleotides read TGCGCCAGCAGTGCAGCGGGAGGGACCTACGAGCAGTACTTC. This chain uses TRBV10-2 with TRBJ2-7; 10 bases line up with TRBD2. Germline lookup yields CDR1 WSHSY and CDR2 SAAADI. The V and J ends lost 4 bases and 2 bases, in that order; junction bases with no gene match: 2. The CDR3 is made up of 14 amino acids.

The gene calls are TRBV6-5 and TRBJ2-7, with a tentative D call TRBD1 (5 bases). Germline lookup yields CDR1 MNHEY and CDR2 SVGAGI. The CDR3 loop spans 14 amino acids. V lost 1 base and J lost 4, with 11 bases in between. The DNA of the CDR3 is TGTGCCAGCAGTTACTTTGTCCAGGGTTACGAGCAGTACTTC. This sequence encodes CASSYFVQGYEQYF.

The rearrangement uses TRBV7-8 and TRBJ1-4, with D unclear. CDR3 length equals 12 residues. Germline assignment: CDR1 SGHVS and CDR2 FQNEAQ. V was trimmed by 3 bases and J by 8 bases, leaving 7 bases between them. This CDR3 is CASSFNREKLFF. For the CDR3, the DNA is TGTGCCAGCAGCTTCAACCGGGAAAAACTGTTTTTT.

The chain links TRBV6-1 to TRBJ2-1, with D maybe TRBD2 (6 bases). V gave up 2 bases and J gave up 6 bases, with 20 bases separating them. Per the germline V gene, CDR1 is MNHNS and CDR2 is SASEGT. This CDR3 spans 17 amino acids. CDR3 coding DNA: TGTGCCAGCAGTGAACGCCTACCAGCGGGTGCTCTCAATGAGCAGTTCTTC. This encodes CASSERLPAGALNEQFF.

The chain is built from TRBV27 and TRBJ2-3, with 7 bases lining up with TRBD1. Per germline, CDR1 MNHEY and CDR2 SMNVEV (reference sequence). The CDR3 spans 14 residues. J was trimmed by 3 bases and V by 5 bases; bases with no gene match: 5. The CDR3 here is CASSVDRVTDTQYF. The DNA of the CDR3 is TGTGCCAGCAGTGTCGACAGGGTAACAGATACGCAGTATTTT.